The present entry profiles one T cell receptor beta chain with its context. Antigen unknown. This entry is derived from a study of graft-versus-host responses after intestinal transplantation. Data came from immunoSEQ multiplex PCR; TCRdb stores just in-frame clones and leaves some out. The data show around 69,000 clones, 90% seen once. Trimming pared 2 bases from V and 5 bases from J, leaving 13 bases between. This CDR3 has 15 residues. Germline V lookup: CDR1 MDHEN, CDR2 SYDVKM. Study outcomes and limitations: Among recipient marrow samples, GvH clones were found; some appeared first in ileum or blood.

The receptor was isolated from a human donor who was the organ donor for an intestinal transplant. The rearrangement uses TRBV28 and TRBJ2-1, with D perhaps TRBD2 (5 bases). This specimen consisted of unstimulated CD8+ T cells sorted from spleen or lymph node cells, obtained before transplant. The CDR3 sequence: CASSLDGGVNNEQFF. CDR3 bases: TGTGCCAGCAGTTTAGATGGAGGAGTCAACAATGAGCAGTTCTTC.